This TCR beta chain was retrieved from a study of beta chain features in type 1 diabetes. Expressed TCRB transcripts were sequenced, since all the RNA that had been isolated was reverse transcribed. The repertoire was sequenced with immunoSEQ multiplex PCR; TCRdb's copy has only in-frame clones and lacks some. This sample has roughly 250,000 clones; roughly 20% occur once, and the top ten carry 0.028%. Purity exceeded 95% in all sorted populations. General study results and limits: TCRB CDR3s from Type 1 diabetes patients were moderately but significantly shorter in all four CD4+ subsets. A potential PCR bias toward shorter templates would be equal in patient and control samples. There were fewer insertions and more deletions at the VDJ junctions of type 1 diabetes patients.

About this clone itself: Its antigen is as yet unknown.

This CDR3 has 19 amino acids. Germline CDR1 is SEHNR and CDR2 is FQNEAQ (reference sequence). V was pared by 5 bases and J by 1 base, with 21 bases between. The sequenced sample was naive CD4+ T cells from blood. This receptor was taken from a woman in her forties with type 1 diabetes. This rearrangement joins TRBV7-9 to TRBJ2-6, with D tentatively TRBD1 (7 bases). CDR3 region: CASSPQGGLTVSGANVLTF. CDR3 DNA: TGTGCCAGCAGCCCGCAGGGGGGACTGACTGTATCTGGGGCCAACGTCCTGACTTTC. The full variable domain, rest sourced from reference TRBV7-9 and TRBJ2-6, is DTGVSQNPRHKITKRGQNVTFRCDPISEHNRLYWYRQTLGQGPEFLTYFQNEAQLEKSRLLSDRFSAERPKGSFSTLEIQRTEQGDSAMYLCASSPQGGLTVSGANVLTFGAGSRLTVL.